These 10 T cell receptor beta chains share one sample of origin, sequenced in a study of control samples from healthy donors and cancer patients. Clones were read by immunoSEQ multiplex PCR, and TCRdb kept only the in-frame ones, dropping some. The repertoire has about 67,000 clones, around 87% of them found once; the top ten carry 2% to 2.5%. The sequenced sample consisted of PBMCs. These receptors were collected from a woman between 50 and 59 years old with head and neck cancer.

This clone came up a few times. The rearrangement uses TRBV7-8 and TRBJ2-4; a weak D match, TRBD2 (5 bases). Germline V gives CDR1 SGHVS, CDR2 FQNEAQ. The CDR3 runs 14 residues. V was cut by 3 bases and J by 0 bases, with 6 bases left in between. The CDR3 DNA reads TGTGCCAGCAGCTTGCGGGTAGCCAAAAACATTCAGTACTTC. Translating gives CASSLRVAKNIQYF.

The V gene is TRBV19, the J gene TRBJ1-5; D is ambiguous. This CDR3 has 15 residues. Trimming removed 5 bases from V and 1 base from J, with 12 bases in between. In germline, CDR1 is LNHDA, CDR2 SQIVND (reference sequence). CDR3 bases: TGTGCCAGTAGTTTACTACTTGGGAGCAATCAGCCCCAGCATTTT. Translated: CASSLLLGSNQPQHF.

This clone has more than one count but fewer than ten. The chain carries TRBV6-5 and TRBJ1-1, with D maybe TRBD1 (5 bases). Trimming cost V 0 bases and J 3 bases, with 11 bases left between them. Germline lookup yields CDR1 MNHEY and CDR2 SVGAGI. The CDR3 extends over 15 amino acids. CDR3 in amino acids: CASSYSPGMDTEAFF. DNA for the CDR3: TGTGCCAGCAGTTACTCACCAGGGATGGACACTGAAGCTTTCTTT.

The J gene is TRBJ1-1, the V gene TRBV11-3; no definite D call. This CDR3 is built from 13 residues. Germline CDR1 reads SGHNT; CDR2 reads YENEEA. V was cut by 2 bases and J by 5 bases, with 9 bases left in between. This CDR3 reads CASSLSVTTEAFF. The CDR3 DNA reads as TGTGCCAGCAGCTTATCCGTCACGACTGAAGCTTTCTTT.

Here the CDR3 reads CATGTANTGELFF. CDR3 bases: TGTGCCACCGGGACAGCGAACACCGGGGAGCTGTTTTTT. The chain uses TRBV2 and TRBJ2-2; TRBD1 matches 7 bases. The CDR3 extends over 13 amino acids. J lost 0 bases, V lost 10 bases, and 2 bases had no gene match. Germline V gene sequence: CDR1 SNHLY, CDR2 FYNNEI.

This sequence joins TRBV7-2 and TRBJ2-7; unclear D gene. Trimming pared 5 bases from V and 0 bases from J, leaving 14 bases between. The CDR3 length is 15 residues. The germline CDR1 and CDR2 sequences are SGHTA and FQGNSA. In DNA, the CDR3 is TGTGCCAGCAGCGACCGGGCCGGCGGCTCCTACGAGCAGTACTTC. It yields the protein CASSDRAGGSYEQYF.

The CDR3 DNA follows: TGTGCCAGCAGCTTTCCGGGCACCGGGGAGCTGTTTTTT. Translated, it gives CASSFPGTGELFF. V usage is TRBV11-2 and J usage is TRBJ2-2; D is unclear. V was shortened by 3 bases and J by 4 bases, with 6 bases between the two germline ends. This CDR3 has 13 residues. The germline V gene encodes CDR1 SGHAT and CDR2 FQNNGV.

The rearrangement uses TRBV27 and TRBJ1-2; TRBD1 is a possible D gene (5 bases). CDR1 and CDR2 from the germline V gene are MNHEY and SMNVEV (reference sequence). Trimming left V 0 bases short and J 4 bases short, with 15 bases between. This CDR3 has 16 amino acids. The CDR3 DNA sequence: TGTGCCAGCAGTTTATCCATAGCCGACAGTTCCTATGGCTACACCTTC. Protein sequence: CASSLSIADSSYGYTF.

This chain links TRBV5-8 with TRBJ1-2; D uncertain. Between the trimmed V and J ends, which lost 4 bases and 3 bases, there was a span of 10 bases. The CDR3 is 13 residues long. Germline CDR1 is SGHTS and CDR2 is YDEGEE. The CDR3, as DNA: TGTGCCAGCAGCCCAGTGGTGGACTATGGCTACACCTTC. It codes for CASSPVVDYGYTF. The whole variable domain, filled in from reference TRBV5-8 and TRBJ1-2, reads EAGVTQSPTHLIKTRGQQATLRCSPISGHTSVYWYQQALGLGLQFLLWYDEGEERNRGNFPPRFSGRQFPNYSSELNVNALELEDSALYLCASSPVVDYGYTFGSGTRLTVV.

The DNA for the CDR3 is TGTGCCAGCAGCTCCACGACAGGGGGCATCGGGGAGCTGTTTTTT. Translating gives CASSSTTGGIGELFF. The chain is built from TRBV7-8 and TRBJ2-2, with TRBD1 matching over 10 bases. CDR3 length: 15 residues. V shed 4 bases and J 7 bases; nucleotides not matched to a gene: 6. Germline lookup yields CDR1 SGHVS and CDR2 FQNEAQ. The full variable domain, rest sourced from reference TRBV7-8 and TRBJ2-2, is GAGVSQSPRYKVAKRGQDVALRCDPISGHVSLFWYQQALGQGPEFLTYFQNEAQLDKSGLPSDRFFAERPEGSVSTLKIQRTQQEDSAVYLCASSSTTGGIGELFFGEGSRLTVL.